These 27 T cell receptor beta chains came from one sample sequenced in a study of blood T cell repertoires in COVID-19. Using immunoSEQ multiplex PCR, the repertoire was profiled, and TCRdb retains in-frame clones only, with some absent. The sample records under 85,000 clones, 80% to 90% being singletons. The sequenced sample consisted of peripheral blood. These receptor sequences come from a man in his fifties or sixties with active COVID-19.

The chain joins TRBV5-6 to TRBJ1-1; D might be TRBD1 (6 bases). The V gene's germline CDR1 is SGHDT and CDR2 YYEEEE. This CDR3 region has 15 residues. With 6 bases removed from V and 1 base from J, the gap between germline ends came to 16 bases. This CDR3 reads CASTSPTGTNTEAFF. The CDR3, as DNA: TGTGCCAGCACCTCTCCCACAGGGACGAACACTGAAGCTTTCTTT.

CDR3 nucleotides: TGTGCCAGCAGTTACTCATCGTTGGCAGGGTGGAATGAGCAGTTCTTC. The encoded protein is CASSYSSLAGWNEQFF. J is TRBJ2-1 and V is TRBV6-2 or TRBV6-3; D possibly corresponds to TRBD1 (5 bases). In germline, CDR1 is MNHEY, CDR2 SVGEGT. CDR3 length equals 16 residues. V was clipped by 0 bases and J by 7 bases, with 16 bases between them.

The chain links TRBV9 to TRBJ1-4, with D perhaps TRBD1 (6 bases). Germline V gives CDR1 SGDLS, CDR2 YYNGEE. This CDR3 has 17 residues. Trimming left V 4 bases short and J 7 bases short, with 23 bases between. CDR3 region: CASSPTRTGHAGEKLFF. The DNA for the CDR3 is TGTGCCAGCAGCCCTACTCGAACAGGGCATGCGGGTGAAAAACTGTTTTTT. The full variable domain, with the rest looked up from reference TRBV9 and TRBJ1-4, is DSGVTQTPKHLITATGQRVTLRCSPRSGDLSVYWYQQSLDQGLQFLIQYYNGEERAKGNILERFSAQQFPDLHSELNLSSLELGDSALYFCASSPTRTGHAGEKLFFGSGTQLSVL.

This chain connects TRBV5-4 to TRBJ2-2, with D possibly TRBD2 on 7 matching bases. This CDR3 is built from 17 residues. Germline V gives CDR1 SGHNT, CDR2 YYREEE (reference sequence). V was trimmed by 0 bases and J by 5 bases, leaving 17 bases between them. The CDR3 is CASSLEVGGAETGELFF. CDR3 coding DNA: TGTGCCAGCAGCTTGGAGGTAGGGGGGGCGGAGACCGGGGAGCTGTTTTTT.

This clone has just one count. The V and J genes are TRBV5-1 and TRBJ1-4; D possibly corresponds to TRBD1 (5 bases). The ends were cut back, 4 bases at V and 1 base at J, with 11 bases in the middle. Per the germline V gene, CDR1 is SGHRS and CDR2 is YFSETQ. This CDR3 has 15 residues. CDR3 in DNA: TGCGCCAGCAGCCCCGGCGGGGGAACTAATGAAAAACTGTTTTTT. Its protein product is CASSPGGGTNEKLFF.

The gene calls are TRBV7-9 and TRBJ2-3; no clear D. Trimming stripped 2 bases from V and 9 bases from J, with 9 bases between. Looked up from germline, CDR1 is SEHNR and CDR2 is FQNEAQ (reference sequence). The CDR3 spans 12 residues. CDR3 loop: CASSLRLGTQYF. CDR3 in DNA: TGTGCCAGCAGCTTACGCCTAGGCACGCAGTATTTT.

The CDR3 protein is CASSWGQGDYEQYF. Here the CDR3 DNA reads TGTGCCAGCAGCTGGGGACAGGGGGACTACGAGCAGTACTTC. V gene TRBV5-4 combines with J gene TRBJ2-7; 11 bases are shared with TRBD1. Germline V gene data show CDR1 as SGHNT and CDR2 as YYREEE (reference sequence). The CDR3 extends over 14 amino acids. Losses at the gene ends were 3 bases for V and 3 bases for J; bases not matched to a gene: 2.

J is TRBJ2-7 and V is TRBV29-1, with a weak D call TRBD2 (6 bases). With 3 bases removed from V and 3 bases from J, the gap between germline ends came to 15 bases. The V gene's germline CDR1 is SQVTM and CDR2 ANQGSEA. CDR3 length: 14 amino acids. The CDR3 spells CSVDMERGGYEQYF. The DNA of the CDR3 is TGCAGCGTTGATATGGAAAGGGGAGGCTACGAGCAGTACTTC.

Here the CDR3 DNA reads TGCGCCAGCAGCCAAGAAAAGCGGGAGGAAGAGACCCAGTACTTC. Its translation is CASSQEKREEETQYF. The chain joins TRBV4-3 to TRBJ2-5; 9 bases align to TRBD2. The germline V gene encodes CDR1 LGHNA and CDR2 YSLEER. CDR3 length: 15 amino acids. Trimming removed 0 bases from V and 3 bases from J; junction bases left unmatched: 2.

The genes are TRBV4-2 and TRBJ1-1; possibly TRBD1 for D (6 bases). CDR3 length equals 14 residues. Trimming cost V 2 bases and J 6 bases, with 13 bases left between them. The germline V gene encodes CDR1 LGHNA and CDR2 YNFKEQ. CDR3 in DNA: TGTGCCAGCAGCCAACCACCAGGGGCCCCTGAAGCTTTCTTT. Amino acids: CASSQPPGAPEAFF.

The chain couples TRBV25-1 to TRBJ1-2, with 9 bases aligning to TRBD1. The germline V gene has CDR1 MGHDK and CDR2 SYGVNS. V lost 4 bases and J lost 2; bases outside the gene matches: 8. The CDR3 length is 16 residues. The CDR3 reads CASSGDRGSPNYGYTF. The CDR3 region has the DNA TGTGCCAGCAGTGGTGACAGGGGGAGCCCCAACTATGGCTACACCTTC.

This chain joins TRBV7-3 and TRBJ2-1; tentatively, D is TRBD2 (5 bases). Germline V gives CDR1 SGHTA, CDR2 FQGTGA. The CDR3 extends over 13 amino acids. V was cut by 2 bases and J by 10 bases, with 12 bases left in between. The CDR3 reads CASSLGLDSEQFF. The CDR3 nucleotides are TGTGCCAGCAGCTTAGGTCTGGACTCCGAGCAGTTCTTC.

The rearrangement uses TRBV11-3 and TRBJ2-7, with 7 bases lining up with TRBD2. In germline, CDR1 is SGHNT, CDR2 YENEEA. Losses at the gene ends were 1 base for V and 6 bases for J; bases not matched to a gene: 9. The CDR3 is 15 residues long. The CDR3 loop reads CASSLASGLGTEQYF. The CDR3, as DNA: TGTGCCAGCAGCTTAGCATCCGGACTAGGTACCGAGCAGTACTTC.

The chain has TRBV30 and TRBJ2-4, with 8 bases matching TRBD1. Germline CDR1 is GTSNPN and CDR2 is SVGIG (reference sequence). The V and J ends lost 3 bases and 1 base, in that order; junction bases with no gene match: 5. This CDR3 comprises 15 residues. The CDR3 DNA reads TGTGCCTGGAGCTTATGGACAGGGGCCAAAAACATTCAGTACTTC. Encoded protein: CAWSLWTGAKNIQYF.

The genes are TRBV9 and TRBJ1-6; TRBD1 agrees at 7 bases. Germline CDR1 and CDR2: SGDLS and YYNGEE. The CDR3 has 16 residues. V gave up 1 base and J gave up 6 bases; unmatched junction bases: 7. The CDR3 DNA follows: TGTGCCAGCAGCGTACAGGGGGAAACCCTTAATTCACCCCTCCACTTT. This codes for CASSVQGETLNSPLHF.

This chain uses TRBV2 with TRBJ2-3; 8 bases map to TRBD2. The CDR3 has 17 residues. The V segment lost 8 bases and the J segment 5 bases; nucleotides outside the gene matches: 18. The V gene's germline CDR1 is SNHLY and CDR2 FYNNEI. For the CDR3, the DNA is TGTGCCAGCGCGAGACGGGGGGGCCGCGGTCAAAGAGATACGCAGTATTTT. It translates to CASARRGGRGQRDTQYF.

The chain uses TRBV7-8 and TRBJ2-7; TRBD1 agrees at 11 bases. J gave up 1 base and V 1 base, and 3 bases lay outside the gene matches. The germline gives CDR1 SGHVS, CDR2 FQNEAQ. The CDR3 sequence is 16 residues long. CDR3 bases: TGTGCCAGCAGCTTAGGGACAGGGGGCGCTTCCTACGAGCAGTACTTC. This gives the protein CASSLGTGGASYEQYF.

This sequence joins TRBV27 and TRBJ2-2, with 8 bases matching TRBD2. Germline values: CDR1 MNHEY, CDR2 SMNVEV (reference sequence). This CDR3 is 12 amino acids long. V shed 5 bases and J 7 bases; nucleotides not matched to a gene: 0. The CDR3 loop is CASSTSGGELFF. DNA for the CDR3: TGTGCCAGCAGTACTAGCGGCGGGGAGCTGTTTTTT.

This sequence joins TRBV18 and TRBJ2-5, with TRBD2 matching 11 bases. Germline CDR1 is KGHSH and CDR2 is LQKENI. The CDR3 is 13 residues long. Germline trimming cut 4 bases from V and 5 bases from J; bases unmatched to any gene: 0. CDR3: CASSRLAGETQYF. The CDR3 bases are TGTGCCAGCTCACGACTAGCGGGGGAGACCCAGTACTTC.

The CDR3 nucleotides are TGCGCCAGCAGCCCGGACCGGGGAGGCGGGATTCGCGGCGGGGAGCAGTACTTC. Its translation is CASSPDRGGGIRGGEQYF. This chain joins TRBV4-3 and TRBJ2-7; the D gene is possibly TRBD2 (6 bases). The CDR3 is 18 residues long. Deletions cut 4 bases from V and 7 bases from J, with 29 bases between. Germline V gene sequence: CDR1 LGHNA, CDR2 YSLEER.

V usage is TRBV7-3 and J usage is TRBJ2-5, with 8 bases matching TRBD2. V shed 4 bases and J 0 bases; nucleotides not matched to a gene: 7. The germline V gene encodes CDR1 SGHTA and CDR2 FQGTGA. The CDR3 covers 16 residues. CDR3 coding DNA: TGTGCCAGCAGCTCGTACGGGGGGGCCGACCAAGAGACCCAGTACTTC. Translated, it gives CASSSYGGADQETQYF.

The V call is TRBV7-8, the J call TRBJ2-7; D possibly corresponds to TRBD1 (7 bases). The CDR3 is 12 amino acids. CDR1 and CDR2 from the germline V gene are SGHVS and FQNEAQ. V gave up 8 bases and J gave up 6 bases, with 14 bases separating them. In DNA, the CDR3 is TGTGCCAGCTCAGGGGGGCCTAGCGAGCAGTACTTC. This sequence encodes CASSGGPSEQYF.

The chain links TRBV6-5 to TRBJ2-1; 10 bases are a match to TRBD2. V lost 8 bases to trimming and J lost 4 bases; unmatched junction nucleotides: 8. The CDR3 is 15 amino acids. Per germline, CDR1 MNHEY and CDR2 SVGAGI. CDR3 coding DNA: TGTGCCAGCGCCCTAGCGGGGGTGCCTTACAATGAGCAGTTCTTC. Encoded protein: CASALAGVPYNEQFF.

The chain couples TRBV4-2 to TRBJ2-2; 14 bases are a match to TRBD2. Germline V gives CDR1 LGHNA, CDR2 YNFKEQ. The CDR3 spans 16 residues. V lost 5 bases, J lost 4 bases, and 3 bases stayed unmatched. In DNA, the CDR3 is TGTGCCAGCAGCACCGGACTAGCGGGGGGCACCGGGGAGCTGTTTTTT. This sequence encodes CASSTGLAGGTGELFF.

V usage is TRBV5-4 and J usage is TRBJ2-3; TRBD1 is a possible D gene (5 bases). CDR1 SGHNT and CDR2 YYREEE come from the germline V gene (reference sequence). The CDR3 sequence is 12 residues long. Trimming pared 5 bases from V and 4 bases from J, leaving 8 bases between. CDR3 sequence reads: CASSTGSDTQYF. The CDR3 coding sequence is TGTGCCAGCAGTACAGGTTCAGATACGCAGTATTTT.

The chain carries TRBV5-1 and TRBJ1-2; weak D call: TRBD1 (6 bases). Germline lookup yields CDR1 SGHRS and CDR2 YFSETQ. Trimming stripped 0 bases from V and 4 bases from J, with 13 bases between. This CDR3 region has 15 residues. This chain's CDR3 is CASSLALDSAYGYTF. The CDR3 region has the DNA TGCGCCAGCAGCTTGGCCCTGGACAGCGCCTATGGCTACACCTTC.

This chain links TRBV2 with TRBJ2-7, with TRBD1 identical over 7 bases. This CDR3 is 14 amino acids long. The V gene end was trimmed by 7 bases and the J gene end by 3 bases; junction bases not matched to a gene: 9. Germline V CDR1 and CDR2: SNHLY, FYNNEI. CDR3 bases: TGTGCCAGCAAAGAGACAGGGACGAGCTACGAGCAGTACTTC. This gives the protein CASKETGTSYEQYF.